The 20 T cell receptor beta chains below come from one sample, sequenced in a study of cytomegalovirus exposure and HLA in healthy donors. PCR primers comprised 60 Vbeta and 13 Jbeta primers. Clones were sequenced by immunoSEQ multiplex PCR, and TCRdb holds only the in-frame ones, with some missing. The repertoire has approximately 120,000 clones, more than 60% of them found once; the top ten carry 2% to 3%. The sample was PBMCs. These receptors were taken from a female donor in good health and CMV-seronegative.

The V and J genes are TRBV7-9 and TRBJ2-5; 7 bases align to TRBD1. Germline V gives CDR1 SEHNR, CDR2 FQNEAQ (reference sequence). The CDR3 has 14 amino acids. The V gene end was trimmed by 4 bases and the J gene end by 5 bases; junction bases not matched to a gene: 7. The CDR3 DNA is TGTGCCAGCAGCTCTACAGGGGTCGGGGAGACCCAGTACTTC. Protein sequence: CASSSTGVGETQYF.

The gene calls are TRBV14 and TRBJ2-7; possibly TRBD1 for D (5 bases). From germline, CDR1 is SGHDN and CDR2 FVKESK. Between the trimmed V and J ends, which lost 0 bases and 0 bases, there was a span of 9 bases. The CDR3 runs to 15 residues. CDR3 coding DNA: TGTGCCAGCAGCCAAGACGCAGGGAACTCCTACGAGCAGTACTTC. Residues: CASSQDAGNSYEQYF.

CDR3 residues: CASSLRTTNTGELFF. The CDR3 coding sequence is TGTGCCAGCAGCTTGAGGACAACCAACACCGGGGAGCTGTTTTTT. The V gene is TRBV7-8, the J gene TRBJ2-2; a weak D match, TRBD1 (5 bases). V was clipped by 3 bases and J by 2 bases, with 10 bases between them. This CDR3 spans 15 amino acids. Germline V lookup: CDR1 SGHVS, CDR2 FQNEAQ.

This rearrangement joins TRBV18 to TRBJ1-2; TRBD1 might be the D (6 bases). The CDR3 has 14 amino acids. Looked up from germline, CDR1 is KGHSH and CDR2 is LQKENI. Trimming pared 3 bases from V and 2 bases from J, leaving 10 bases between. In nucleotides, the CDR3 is TGTGCCAGCTCACCGGGGGGGCCCAACTATGGCTACACCTTC. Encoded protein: CASSPGGPNYGYTF.

This CDR3 is CASSLNSQGPGELFF. The CDR3 DNA reads TGTGCCAGCAGCTTAAATTCCCAGGGTCCCGGGGAGCTGTTTTTT. The chain combines TRBV7-2 with TRBJ2-2; possible D gene TRBD1, 5 bases. Germline V CDR1 and CDR2: SGHTA, FQGNSA. The CDR3 consists of 15 residues. Between the trimmed V and J ends, which lost 2 bases and 6 bases, there was a span of 13 bases. Drawing the rest from reference TRBV7-2 and TRBJ2-2, the complete variable domain is GAGVSQSPSNKVTEKGKDVELRCDPISGHTALYWYRQSLGQGLEFLIYFQGNSAPDKSGLPSDRFSAERTGGSVSTLTIQRTQQEDSAVYLCASSLNSQGPGELFFGEGSRLTVL.

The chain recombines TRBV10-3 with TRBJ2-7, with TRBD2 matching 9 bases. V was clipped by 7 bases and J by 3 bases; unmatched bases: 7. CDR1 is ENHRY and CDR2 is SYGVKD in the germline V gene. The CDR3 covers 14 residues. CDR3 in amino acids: CAITSSGGIYEQYF. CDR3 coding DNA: TGTGCCATCACCAGTAGCGGGGGCATCTACGAGCAGTACTTC.

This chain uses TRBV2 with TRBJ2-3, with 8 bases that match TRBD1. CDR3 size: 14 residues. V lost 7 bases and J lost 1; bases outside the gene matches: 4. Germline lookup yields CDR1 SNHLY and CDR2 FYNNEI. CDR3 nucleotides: TGTGCCAGCATTTGGGGACAGGGCACAGATACGCAGTATTTT. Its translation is CASIWGQGTDTQYF.

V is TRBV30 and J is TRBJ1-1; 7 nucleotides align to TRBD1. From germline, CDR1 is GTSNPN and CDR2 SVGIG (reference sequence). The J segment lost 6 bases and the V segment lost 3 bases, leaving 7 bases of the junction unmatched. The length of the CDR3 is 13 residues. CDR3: CAWSRLGGSEAFF. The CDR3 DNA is TGTGCCTGGAGCCGGTTAGGGGGCTCTGAAGCTTTCTTT.

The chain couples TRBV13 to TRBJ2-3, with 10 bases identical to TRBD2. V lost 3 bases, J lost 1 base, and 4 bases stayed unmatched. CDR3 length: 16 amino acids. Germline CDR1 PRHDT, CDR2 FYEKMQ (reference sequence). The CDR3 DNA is TGTGCCAGCAGCTTCGCCGGGACTAGCGGCACAGATACGCAGTATTTT. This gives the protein CASSFAGTSGTDTQYF.

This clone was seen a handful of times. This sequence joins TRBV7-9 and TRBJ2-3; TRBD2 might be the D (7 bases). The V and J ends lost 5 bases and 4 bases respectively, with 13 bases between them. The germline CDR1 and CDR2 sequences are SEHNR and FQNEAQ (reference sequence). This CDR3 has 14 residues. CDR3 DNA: TGTGCCAGCAGCCCTGGGGGGGCCGCAGATACGCAGTATTTT. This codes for CASSPGGAADTQYF.

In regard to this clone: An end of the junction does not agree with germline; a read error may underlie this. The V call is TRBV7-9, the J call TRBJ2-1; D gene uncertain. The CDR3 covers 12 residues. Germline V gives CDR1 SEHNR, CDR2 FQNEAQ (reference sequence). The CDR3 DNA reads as TGTTCCAGCAGCCTCGAGTACAATGAGCAGTTCTTC. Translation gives CSSSLEYNEQFF.

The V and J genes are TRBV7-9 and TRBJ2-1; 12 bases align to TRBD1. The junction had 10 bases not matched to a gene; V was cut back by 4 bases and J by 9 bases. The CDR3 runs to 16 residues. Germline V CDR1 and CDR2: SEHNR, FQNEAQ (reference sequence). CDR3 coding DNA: TGTGCCAGCAGCTCGACGGGACAGGGGGCTCTAGGTGAGCAGTTCTTC. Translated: CASSSTGQGALGEQFF.

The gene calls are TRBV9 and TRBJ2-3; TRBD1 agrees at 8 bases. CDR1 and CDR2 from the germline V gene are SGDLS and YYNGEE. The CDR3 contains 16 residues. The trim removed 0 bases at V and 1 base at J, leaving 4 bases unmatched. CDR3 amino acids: CASSVVAGGGTDTQYF. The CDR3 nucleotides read TGTGCCAGCAGCGTAGTAGCAGGGGGCGGCACAGATACGCAGTATTTT.

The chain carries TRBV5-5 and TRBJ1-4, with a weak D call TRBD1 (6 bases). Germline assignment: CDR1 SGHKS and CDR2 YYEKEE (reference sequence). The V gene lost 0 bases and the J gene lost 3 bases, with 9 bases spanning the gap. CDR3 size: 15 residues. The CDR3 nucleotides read TGTGCCAGCAGCTTGGGTCGACAGGCTAATGAAAAACTGTTTTTT. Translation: CASSLGRQANEKLFF.

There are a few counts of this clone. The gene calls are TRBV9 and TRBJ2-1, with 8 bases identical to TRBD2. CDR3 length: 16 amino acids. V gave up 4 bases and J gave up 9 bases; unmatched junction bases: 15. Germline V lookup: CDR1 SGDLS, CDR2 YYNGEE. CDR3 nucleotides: TGTGCCAGCAGCACGAGACCGGGACTAGAGATGCGTGAGCAGTTCTTC. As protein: CASSTRPGLEMREQFF.

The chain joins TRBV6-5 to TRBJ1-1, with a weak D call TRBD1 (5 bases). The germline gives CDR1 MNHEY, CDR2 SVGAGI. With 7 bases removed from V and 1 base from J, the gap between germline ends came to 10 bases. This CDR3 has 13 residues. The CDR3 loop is CASTPGGNTEAFF. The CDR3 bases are TGTGCCAGCACCCCCGGGGGGAACACTGAAGCTTTCTTT.

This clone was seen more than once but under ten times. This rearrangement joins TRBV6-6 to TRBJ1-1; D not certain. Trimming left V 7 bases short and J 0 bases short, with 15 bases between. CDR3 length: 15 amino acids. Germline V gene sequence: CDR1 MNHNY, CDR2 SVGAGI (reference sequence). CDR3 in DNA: TGTGCCAGCAATGCCTTTGGAGGGATGAACACTGAAGCTTTCTTT. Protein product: CASNAFGGMNTEAFF.

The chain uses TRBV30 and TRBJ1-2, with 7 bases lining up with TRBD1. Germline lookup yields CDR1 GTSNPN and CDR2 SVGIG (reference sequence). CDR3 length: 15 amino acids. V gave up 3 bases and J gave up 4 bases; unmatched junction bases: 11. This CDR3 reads CAWRPRQGGSYGYTF. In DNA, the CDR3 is TGTGCCTGGAGACCCAGACAGGGAGGCAGCTATGGCTACACCTTC.

In DNA, the CDR3 is TGTGCCAGCAGCCGGGAGGCGGTGAGCAATGAGCAGTTCTTC. This gives the protein CASSREAVSNEQFF. V gene TRBV7-6 combines with J gene TRBJ2-1, with 7 bases identical to TRBD2. V trimming: 5 bases; J trimming: 6 bases; junction bases outside the gene matches: 7. The CDR3 runs 14 residues. Germline CDR1 is SGHVS and CDR2 is FNYEAQ.

CDR3 protein: CASSRDRVPGELFF. The DNA of the CDR3 is TGTGCCAGCAGCCGGGACAGGGTCCCCGGGGAGCTGTTTTTT. The J gene is TRBJ2-2, the V gene TRBV7-2, with TRBD1 matching over 9 bases. This CDR3 is 14 amino acids long. The V gene's germline CDR1 is SGHTA and CDR2 FQGNSA. V lost 5 bases and J lost 6; bases outside the gene matches: 4.